This TCR beta chain was identified in a study of blood T cell repertoires in COVID-19. Study details: In each case, the material was cDNA or gDNA derived from T cells, B-cell-depleted T cells, or PBMCs.

The authors' processing: Amplified reference gene primers provided the basis for estimating nucleated cell counts. Sequenced by immunoSEQ multiplex PCR; TCRdb stores in-frame clones only, minus some. D and trimming come from the DNA, and the V and J calls and clone size come from that table. The table shows tens of thousands of clones, with about 85% occurring only once. Material: peripheral blood. The TCR was taken from an elderly woman with COVID-19, enrolled during active disease.

The CDR3 here is CASKGGDSYEQYF. DNA of the CDR3: TGTGCCAGCAAGGGGGGGGACTCCTACGAGCAGTACTTC. The chain employs TRBV6-5 and TRBJ2-7, with TRBD2 as a possible D gene (7 bases). V was pared by 7 bases and J by 0 bases, with 10 bases between. This CDR3 spans 13 amino acids. The germline gives CDR1 MNHEY, CDR2 SVGAGI.